These 30 T cell receptor beta chains share one sample of origin, sequenced in a study of metastatic and nonmetastatic thyroid tumors (TCRdb year 2020). None of the patients had been given any treatment before thyroid surgery. Library preparation employed PCR. Instrument on record: Illumina HiSeq 4000. In TCRdb, the public reads were trimmed at Q25 with fastp and aligned with MiXCR, with productive beta chains retained. The sample yields more than 15,000 clones; roughly a quarter were counted once. The top ten clonotypes cover 6.1% of the sample. The sample was blood. The receptors derive from a female donor with papillary thyroid cancer or a benign thyroid nodule (not recorded which). Some clones in this sample may be carry-over from other donors' samples.

This clone has ten or more counts. The chain employs TRBV20-1 and TRBJ2-5; 11 nucleotides agree with TRBD2. The ends lost 0 bases at V and 5 bases at J; junction bases unmatched: 8. Looked up from germline, CDR1 is DFQATT and CDR2 is SNEGSKA (reference sequence). CDR3 size: 16 residues. Written as DNA, the CDR3 is TGCAGTGCTAGAGAGGGTAGCGGGAGGGCCGGGGAGACCCAGTACTTC. This codes for CSAREGSGRAGETQYF.

This clone was observed a few times. The V call is TRBV5-1, the J call TRBJ1-6; D perhaps matches TRBD1 (5 bases). Looked up from germline, CDR1 is SGHRS and CDR2 is YFSETQ. V was clipped by 4 bases and J by 7 bases, with 9 bases between them. CDR3 length equals 13 residues. The CDR3: CASSRDPNSPLHF. CDR3 in DNA: TGCGCCAGCAGCAGGGACCCGAATTCACCCCTCCACTTT. Complete variable domain (other parts from reference TRBV5-1 and TRBJ1-6): KAGVTQTPRYLIKTRGQQVTLSCSPISGHRSVSWYQQTPGQGLQFLFEYFSETQRNKGNFPGRFSGRQFSNSRSEMNVSTLELGDSALYLCASSRDPNSPLHFGNGTRLTVT.

The genes are TRBV10-3 and TRBJ2-3; the D is unclear. The V gene lost 6 bases and the J gene lost 4 bases, with 17 bases spanning the gap. CDR3 length equals 15 residues. CDR1 and CDR2 from the germline V gene are ENHRY and SYGVKD. CDR3 DNA: TGTGCCATCAGAACGAGAATAGCCGTCGCAGATACGCAGTATTTT. Encoded protein: CAIRTRIAVADTQYF.

This clone is termed medium-sized (0.01 to 0.1%). The V call is TRBV19, the J call TRBJ1-3, with D uncertain. Trimming left V 3 bases short and J 0 bases short, with 6 bases between. Looked up from germline, CDR1 is LNHDA and CDR2 is SQIVND (reference sequence). The CDR3 has 14 residues. The CDR3 nucleotides are TGTGCCAGTAGTATGGGGAGCTCTGGAAACACCATATATTTT. Residues: CASSMGSSGNTIYF.

The chain combines TRBV2 with TRBJ2-1; D might be TRBD1 or TRBD2, each matching 6 bases. The CDR3 covers 15 residues. Germline loops: CDR1 SNHLY, CDR2 FYNNEI. Trimming pared 8 bases from V and 9 bases from J, leaving 23 bases between. The DNA for the CDR3 is TGTGCCAGCGGCCGGACGAGGGGGGCGGGTGGTGAGCAGTTCTTC. Translating gives CASGRTRGAGGEQFF.

This clone is deemed medium-sized (0.01 to 0.1%). V gene TRBV12-3 or TRBV12-4 combines with J gene TRBJ1-1; maybe TRBD1 (6 bases). CDR3 length: 15 residues. Trimming removed 3 bases from V and 5 bases from J, with 16 bases in between. The CDR3 reads CASSFPRTARTEAFF. DNA for the CDR3: TGTGCCAGCAGTTTCCCCAGGACAGCCAGAACTGAAGCTTTCTTT.

The chain carries TRBV6-1 and TRBJ2-2; tentatively, D is TRBD2 (5 bases). Germline loops: CDR1 MNHNS, CDR2 SASEGT. The V end lost 4 bases, the J end lost 5 bases, and 11 bases lay between the germline ends. This CDR3 is built from 14 residues. DNA for the CDR3: TGTGCCAGCAGTGCCACGGAGGAGACCGGGGAGCTGTTTTTT. Its translation: CASSATEETGELFF.

CDR3 bases: TGTGCCAGCAGCGGGAGCGGGAGCGGTGAGACCCAGTACTTC. Translation gives CASSGSGSGETQYF. The V and J genes are TRBV2 and TRBJ2-5, with 8 bases aligning to TRBD2. With 6 bases clipped from V and 5 bases from J, the junction kept 8 bases outside the gene matches. The CDR3 consists of 14 residues. Germline CDR1 and CDR2: SNHLY and FYNNEI.

The CDR3 DNA follows: TGTGCCAGCATGATCCCCGGAGTCGATGAAAAACTGTTTTTT. Translated, it gives CASMIPGVDEKLFF. The chain uses TRBV28 and TRBJ1-4; D ambiguous. V dropped 7 bases and J dropped 6 bases, with 15 bases sitting between them. Germline lookup yields CDR1 MDHEN and CDR2 SYDVKM. The CDR3 spans 14 residues.

A word on this clone: One end of the junction does not line up with germline, which may come from a read error. This chain connects TRBV7-3 to TRBJ1-2; D possibly corresponds to TRBD1 (6 bases). This CDR3 comprises 13 residues. CDR1 is SGHTA and CDR2 is FQGTGA in the germline V gene. CDR3 region: CARSKGGVYCYTF. The CDR3 coding sequence is TGTGCCAGGTCCAAGGGGGGAGTCTATTGCTACACCTTC.

This clone ranks as medium-sized. The chain is built from TRBV6-1 and TRBJ1-2; a weak D match, TRBD1 (5 bases). V lost 6 bases and J lost 7, with 12 bases in between. The CDR3 loop spans 12 amino acids. Germline V CDR1 and CDR2: MNHNS, SASEGT. CDR3 sequence: CASSAAGSGYTF. The CDR3 DNA is TGTGCCAGCAGCGCCGCAGGGTCTGGCTACACCTTC.

The V gene is TRBV6-2 or TRBV6-3, the J gene TRBJ2-7; TRBD2 aligns across 13 bases. Germline values: CDR1 MNHEY, CDR2 SVGEGT. V lost 6 bases to trimming and J lost 3 bases; unmatched junction nucleotides: 5. The CDR3 runs to 15 residues. The CDR3 DNA reads TGTGCCAGCAGCCCGAGACTAGCGGGAGGCTACGAGCAGTACTTC. Translating gives CASSPRLAGGYEQYF.

This clone has a count of ten or more. The rearrangement links TRBV3-1 to TRBJ1-1; D remains ambiguous. This CDR3 has 14 amino acids. Germline V CDR1 and CDR2: LGHDT, YNNKEL (reference sequence). V was cut by 1 base and J by 10 bases, with 16 bases left in between. The CDR3 reads CASSQGATNWVAFF. CDR3 coding DNA: TGTGCCAGCAGCCAAGGCGCGACAAACTGGGTAGCTTTCTTT.

V is TRBV12-3 or TRBV12-4 and J is TRBJ2-1, with 9 bases fitting TRBD2. This CDR3 has 14 amino acids. Losses at the gene ends were 3 bases for V and 8 bases for J; bases not matched to a gene: 5. This chain's CDR3 is CASSFSGSRDEQFF. DNA for the CDR3: TGTGCCAGCAGTTTTAGCGGGAGTCGAGATGAGCAGTTCTTC.

The chain has TRBV6-1 and TRBJ2-7; 9 bases match TRBD2. CDR1 is MNHNS, CDR2 SASEGT, per germline. This CDR3 is 14 amino acids long. V was pared by 6 bases and J by 5 bases, with 8 bases of the junction left unmatched. The CDR3 coding sequence is TGTGCCAGCAGAGGCCTAGCGGGACCGAACGAGCAGTACTTC. Amino acid sequence: CASRGLAGPNEQYF.

This clone is deemed medium-sized. V gene TRBV19 combines with J gene TRBJ1-2; tentative D call: TRBD1 (5 bases). V was pared by 2 bases and J by 7 bases, with 5 bases between. This CDR3 region has 11 residues. Per germline, CDR1 LNHDA and CDR2 SQIVND (reference sequence). The CDR3 DNA reads TGTGCCAGTAGTATACAGGGTGGCTACACCTTC. Its protein is CASSIQGGYTF.

This chain links TRBV9 with TRBJ1-2; D is uncertain. Trimming removed 0 bases from V and 3 bases from J, with 15 bases in between. Germline V gene sequence: CDR1 SGDLS, CDR2 YYNGEE. This CDR3 is built from 16 residues. This CDR3 is CASSVGEEPRYYGYTF. The CDR3 bases are TGTGCCAGCAGCGTAGGGGAGGAGCCCCGGTACTATGGCTACACCTTC.

The rearrangement links TRBV20-1 to TRBJ2-2; possibly TRBD1 for D (7 bases). Trimming left V 3 bases short and J 5 bases short, with 16 bases between. Germline values: CDR1 DFQATT, CDR2 SNEGSKA (reference sequence). CDR3 length: 15 residues. CDR3 DNA sequence: TGCAGTGCTAGTCTGGGGCAGGGGGGAACCGGGGAGCTGTTTTTT. It is translated as CSASLGQGGTGELFF.

This clone was detected many times. The rearrangement uses TRBV3-1 and TRBJ2-3, with D unresolved. This CDR3 has 13 residues. Germline CDR1 and CDR2: LGHDT and YNNKEL (reference sequence). V gave up 3 bases and J gave up 3 bases, with 7 bases separating them. CDR3 coding DNA: TGTGCCAGCAGCCAGAGAGGAACAGATACGCAGTATTTT. This codes for CASSQRGTDTQYF.

This clone was counted many times. V and J are TRBV12-3 or TRBV12-4 and TRBJ1-5; 9 bases line up with TRBD1. The V segment lost 5 bases and the J segment 4 bases; nucleotides outside the gene matches: 3. The CDR3 loop spans 14 amino acids. CDR3 region: CASSPGTGNQPQHF. The CDR3 DNA reads as TGTGCCAGCAGTCCCGGGACAGGGAATCAGCCCCAGCATTTT.

Sample share makes this clone medium-sized. The CDR3 loop is CASSVLAEAYEQYF. The CDR3 coding sequence is TGTGCCAGCAGTGTACTAGCGGAAGCCTACGAGCAGTACTTC. The chain recombines TRBV6-1 with TRBJ2-7; 8 bases are shared with TRBD2. J lost 2 bases, V lost 4 bases, and 4 bases had no gene match. Germline-derived CDR1 and CDR2 are MNHNS and SASEGT. CDR3 length equals 14 residues.

This clone has just a few counts. The chain is built from TRBV29-1 and TRBJ1-1; D might be TRBD1 (5 bases). V was cut by 3 bases and J by 4 bases, with 12 bases left in between. The CDR3 length is 13 residues. CDR1 SQVTM and CDR2 ANQGSEA come from the germline V gene. The CDR3 DNA sequence: TGCAGCGTTGACCTACAGGAAGGCACTGAAGCTTTCTTT. Its translation: CSVDLQEGTEAFF.

The J gene is TRBJ2-7, the V gene TRBV11-2; D is undetermined. Germline CDR1 is SGHAT and CDR2 is FQNNGV. The CDR3 length is 14 residues. Trimming left V 1 base short and J 2 bases short, with 9 bases between. The CDR3 loop is CASSLGSSAYEQYF. The CDR3 bases are TGTGCCAGCAGCTTAGGCTCTTCGGCCTACGAGCAGTACTTC.

V usage is TRBV20-1 and J usage is TRBJ2-7, with 7 bases fitting TRBD2. CDR3 length equals 15 residues. The germline CDR1 and CDR2 sequences are DFQATT and SNEGSKA (reference sequence). Trimming took 2 bases from V and 0 from J; bases not matched to a gene: 7. The CDR3 DNA is TGCAGTGCTAGACGGACTAGGTTTAGCTCCTACGAGCAGTACTTC. This encodes CSARRTRFSSYEQYF.

The rearrangement joins TRBV20-1 to TRBJ2-1; D possibly corresponds to TRBD1 (6 bases). V shed 5 bases and J shed 3 bases, with 29 bases lying between them. CDR3 length equals 19 residues. CDR1 DFQATT and CDR2 SNEGSKA come from the germline V gene (reference sequence). The CDR3 here is CSADLTGSIRSGHYNEQFF. The CDR3 DNA is TGCAGTGCTGACTTAACGGGGTCTATACGGTCGGGACACTACAATGAGCAGTTCTTC.

This chain connects TRBV20-1 to TRBJ2-4; no definite D call. Germline assignment: CDR1 DFQATT and CDR2 SNEGSKA (reference sequence). The CDR3 runs to 15 residues. Trimming stripped 5 bases from V and 1 base from J, with 15 bases between. The CDR3 DNA reads as TGCAGTGCTGCACAGAGAGTTAGTGCCAAAAACATTCAGTACTTC. It translates to CSAAQRVSAKNIQYF.

This clone was picked up a small number of times. An end of the junction does not agree with germline; a read error may underlie this. This chain joins TRBV2 and TRBJ1-6; D might be TRBD1 (6 bases). This CDR3 has 13 amino acids. Germline V CDR1 and CDR2: SNHLY, FYNNEI. This CDR3 is CASNGTSDSPLHF. CDR3 DNA sequence: TGTGCCAGCAACGGGACATCGGATTCACCTCTCCACTTT.

The chain recombines TRBV12-5 with TRBJ2-3; D remains unclear. V lost 5 bases and J 2 bases, leaving 11 bases between the germline ends. CDR1 is LGHNT, CDR2 FRNRAP, per germline. The CDR3 extends over 14 amino acids. The CDR3 nucleotides read TGTGCTAGTGGTCCCGGTTCCATCACAGATACGCAGTATTTT. Translating it yields CASGPGSITDTQYF.

This chain joins TRBV6-5 and TRBJ2-2; D is undetermined. V lost 1 base to trimming and J lost 6 bases, with 6 bases between them. Germline V lookup: CDR1 MNHEY, CDR2 SVGAGI. The CDR3 has 13 residues. CDR3 region: CASSYYSSGELFF. DNA for the CDR3: TGTGCCAGCAGTTACTACAGCTCCGGGGAGCTGTTTTTT.

This clone was detected a few times. This chain links TRBV28 with TRBJ1-3, with 9 bases that match TRBD1. The CDR3 is made up of 15 amino acids. Germline CDR1 is MDHEN and CDR2 is SYDVKM. Trimming at V came to 9 bases and at J to 3 bases, leaving 9 bases not matched to a gene. CDR3 bases: TGTGCCAGTATTACAGGGGGCTTCAGTGGAAACACCATATATTTT. This gives the protein CASITGGFSGNTIYF.